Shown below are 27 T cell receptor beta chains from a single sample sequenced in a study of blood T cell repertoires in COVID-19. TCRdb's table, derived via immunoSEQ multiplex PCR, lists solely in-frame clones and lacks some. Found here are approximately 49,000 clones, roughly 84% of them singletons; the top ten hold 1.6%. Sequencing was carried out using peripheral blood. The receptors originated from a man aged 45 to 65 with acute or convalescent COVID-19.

CDR3 nucleotide sequence: TGTGCCAGCAAAGTTGACAGGGTCTACAATGAGCAGTTCTTC. Translating it yields CASKVDRVYNEQFF. The V gene is TRBV2, the J gene TRBJ2-1; 7 bases match TRBD1. This CDR3 spans 14 amino acids. Germline V gene data show CDR1 as SNHLY and CDR2 as FYNNEI. V lost 7 bases and J lost 3; bases outside the gene matches: 6.

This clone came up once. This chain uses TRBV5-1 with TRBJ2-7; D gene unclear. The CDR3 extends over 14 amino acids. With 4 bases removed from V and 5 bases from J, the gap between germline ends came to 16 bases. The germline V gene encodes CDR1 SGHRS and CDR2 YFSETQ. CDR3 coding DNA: TGCGCCAGCAGCCTTAGCCATGAAAGCCACGAGCAGTACTTC. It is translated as CASSLSHESHEQYF.

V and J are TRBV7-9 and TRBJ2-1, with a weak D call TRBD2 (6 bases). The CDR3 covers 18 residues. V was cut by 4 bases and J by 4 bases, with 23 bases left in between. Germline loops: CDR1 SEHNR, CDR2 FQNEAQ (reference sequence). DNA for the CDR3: TGTGCCAGCAGCTCGGGGGTCGTGGGAACCCTCACATACAATGAGCAGTTCTTC. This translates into CASSSGVVGTLTYNEQFF.

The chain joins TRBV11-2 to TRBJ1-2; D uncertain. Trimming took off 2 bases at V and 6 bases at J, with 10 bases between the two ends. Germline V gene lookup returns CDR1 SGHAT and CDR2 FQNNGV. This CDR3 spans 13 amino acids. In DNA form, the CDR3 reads TGTGCCAGCAGCTTACTTATAGTCGATGGCTACACCTTC. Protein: CASSLLIVDGYTF.

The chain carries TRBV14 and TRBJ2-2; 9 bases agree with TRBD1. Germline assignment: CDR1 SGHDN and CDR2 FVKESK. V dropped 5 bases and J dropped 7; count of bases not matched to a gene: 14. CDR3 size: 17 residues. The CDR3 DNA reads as TGTGCCAGCAGCGACCTTTTTGGACAGGGGTTATTCGGGGAGCTGTTTTTT. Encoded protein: CASSDLFGQGLFGELFF.

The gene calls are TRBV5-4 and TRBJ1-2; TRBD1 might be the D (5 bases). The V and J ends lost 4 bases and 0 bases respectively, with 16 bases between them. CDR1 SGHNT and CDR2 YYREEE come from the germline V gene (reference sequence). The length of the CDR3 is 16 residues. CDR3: CASSRGSSEANYGYTF. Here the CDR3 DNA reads TGTGCCAGCAGCCGGGGGTCCTCAGAAGCTAACTATGGCTACACCTTC. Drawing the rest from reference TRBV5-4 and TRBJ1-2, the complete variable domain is ETGVTQSPTHLIKTRGQQVTLRCSSQSGHNTVSWYQQALGQGPQFIFQYYREEENGRGNFPPRFSGLQFPNYSSELNVNALELDDSALYLCASSRGSSEANYGYTFGSGTRLTVV.

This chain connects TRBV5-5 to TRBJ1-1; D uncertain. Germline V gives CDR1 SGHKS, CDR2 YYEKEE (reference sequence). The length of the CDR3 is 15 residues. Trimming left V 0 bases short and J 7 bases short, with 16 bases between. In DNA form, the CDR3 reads TGTGCCAGCAGCTTGGTCCCCCGCTACACTAATGAAGCTTTCTTT. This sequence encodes CASSLVPRYTNEAFF. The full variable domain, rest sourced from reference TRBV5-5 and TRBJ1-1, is DAGVTQSPTHLIKTRGQQVTLRCSPISGHKSVSWYQQVLGQGPQFIFQYYEKEERGRGNFPDRFSARQFPNYSSELNVNALLLGDSALYLCASSLVPRYTNEAFFGQGTRLTVV.

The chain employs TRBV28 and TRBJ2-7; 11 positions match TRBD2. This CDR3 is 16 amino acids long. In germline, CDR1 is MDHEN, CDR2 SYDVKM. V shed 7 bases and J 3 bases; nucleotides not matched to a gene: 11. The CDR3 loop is CASIGYSGRAFYEQYF. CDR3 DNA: TGTGCCAGCATAGGTTATAGCGGGAGGGCCTTCTACGAGCAGTACTTC.

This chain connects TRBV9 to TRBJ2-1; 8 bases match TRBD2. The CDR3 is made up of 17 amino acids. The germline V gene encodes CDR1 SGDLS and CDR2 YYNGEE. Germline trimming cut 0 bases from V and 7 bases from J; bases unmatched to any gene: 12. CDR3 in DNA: TGTGCCAGCAGCGTAGCTGAAGCGGGGGTAGGGAAAAATGAGCAGTTCTTC. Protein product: CASSVAEAGVGKNEQFF.

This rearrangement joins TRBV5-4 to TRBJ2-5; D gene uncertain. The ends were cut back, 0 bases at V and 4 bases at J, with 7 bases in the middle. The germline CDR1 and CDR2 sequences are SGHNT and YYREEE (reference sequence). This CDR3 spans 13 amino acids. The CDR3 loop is CASSLDSRETQYF. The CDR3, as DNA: TGTGCCAGCAGCTTGGACAGCCGAGAGACCCAGTACTTC. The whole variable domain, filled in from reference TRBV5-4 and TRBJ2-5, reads ETGVTQSPTHLIKTRGQQVTLRCSSQSGHNTVSWYQQALGQGPQFIFQYYREEENGRGNFPPRFSGLQFPNYSSELNVNALELDDSALYLCASSLDSRETQYFGPGTRLLVL.

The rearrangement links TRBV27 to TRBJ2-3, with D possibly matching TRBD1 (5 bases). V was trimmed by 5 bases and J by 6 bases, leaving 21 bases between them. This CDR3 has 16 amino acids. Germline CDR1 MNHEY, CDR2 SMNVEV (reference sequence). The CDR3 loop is CASSLSPGLKGDTQYF. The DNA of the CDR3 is TGTGCCAGCAGTCTTTCCCCCGGGCTTAAGGGGGATACGCAGTATTTT.

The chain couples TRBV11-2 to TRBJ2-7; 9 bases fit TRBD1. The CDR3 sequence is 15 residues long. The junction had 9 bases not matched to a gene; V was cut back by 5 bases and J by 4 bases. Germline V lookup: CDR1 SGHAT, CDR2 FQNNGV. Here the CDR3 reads CASSDLGQGRYEQYF. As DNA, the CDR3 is TGTGCCAGCAGCGACCTCGGACAGGGGAGGTACGAGCAGTACTTC.

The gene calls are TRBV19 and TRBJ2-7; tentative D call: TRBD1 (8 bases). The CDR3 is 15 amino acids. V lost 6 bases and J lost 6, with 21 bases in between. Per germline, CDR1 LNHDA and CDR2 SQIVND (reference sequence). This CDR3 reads CASRPPDREGREQYF. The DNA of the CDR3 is TGTGCCAGTAGACCCCCGGACAGGGAGGGCCGCGAGCAGTACTTC.

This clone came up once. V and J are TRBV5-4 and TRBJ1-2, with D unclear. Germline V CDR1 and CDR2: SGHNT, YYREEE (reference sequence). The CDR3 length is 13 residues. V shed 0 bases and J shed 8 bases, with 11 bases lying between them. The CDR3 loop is CASSLVAGGGYTF. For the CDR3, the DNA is TGTGCCAGCAGCTTGGTAGCTGGTGGAGGCTACACCTTC.

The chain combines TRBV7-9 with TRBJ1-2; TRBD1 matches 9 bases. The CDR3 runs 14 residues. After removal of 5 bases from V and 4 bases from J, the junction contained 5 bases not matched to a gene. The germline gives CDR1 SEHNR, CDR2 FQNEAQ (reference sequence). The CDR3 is CASSPGQGFYGYTF. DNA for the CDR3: TGTGCCAGCAGCCCTGGACAGGGGTTCTATGGCTACACCTTC.

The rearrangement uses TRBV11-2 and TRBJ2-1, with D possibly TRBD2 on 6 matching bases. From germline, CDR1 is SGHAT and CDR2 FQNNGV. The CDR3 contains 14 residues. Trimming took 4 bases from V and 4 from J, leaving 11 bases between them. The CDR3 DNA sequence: TGTGCCAGCAGCTCTAGCCGGGAGTACAATGAGCAGTTCTTC. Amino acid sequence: CASSSSREYNEQFF.

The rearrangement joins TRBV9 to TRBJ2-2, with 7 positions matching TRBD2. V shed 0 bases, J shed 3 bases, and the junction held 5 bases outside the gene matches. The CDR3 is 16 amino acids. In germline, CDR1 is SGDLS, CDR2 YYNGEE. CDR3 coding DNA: TGTGCCAGCAGCGTAGTTCCGGGGAGGGACACCGGGGAGCTGTTTTTT. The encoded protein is CASSVVPGRDTGELFF.

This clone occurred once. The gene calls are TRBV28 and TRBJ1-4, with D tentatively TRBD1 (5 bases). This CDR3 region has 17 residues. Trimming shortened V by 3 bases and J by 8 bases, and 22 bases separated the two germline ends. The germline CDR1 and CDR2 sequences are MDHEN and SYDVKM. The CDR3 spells CASSFGGAGINKEKLFF. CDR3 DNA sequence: TGTGCCAGCAGTTTTGGAGGGGCCGGCATAAACAAGGAAAAACTGTTTTTT.

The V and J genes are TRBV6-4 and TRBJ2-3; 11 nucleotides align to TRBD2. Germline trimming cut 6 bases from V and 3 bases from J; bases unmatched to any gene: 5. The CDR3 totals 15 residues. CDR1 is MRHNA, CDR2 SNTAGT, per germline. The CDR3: CASRIAGGLTDTQYF. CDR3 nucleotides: TGTGCCAGCAGGATAGCGGGGGGGCTGACAGATACGCAGTATTTT.

This CDR3 reads CASSLGQGWSYEQYF. The CDR3 nucleotides read TGTGCCAGCTCACTTGGACAGGGTTGGTCTTACGAGCAGTACTTC. The chain recombines TRBV18 with TRBJ2-7; TRBD1 matches 8 bases. The CDR3 is made up of 15 amino acids. V trimming: 4 bases; J trimming: 4 bases; junction bases outside the gene matches: 9. Germline loops: CDR1 KGHSH, CDR2 LQKENI.

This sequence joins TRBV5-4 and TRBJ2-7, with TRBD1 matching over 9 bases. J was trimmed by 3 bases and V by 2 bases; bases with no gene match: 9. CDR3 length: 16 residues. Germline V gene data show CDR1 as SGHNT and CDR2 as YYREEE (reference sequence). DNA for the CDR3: TGTGCCAGCAGCTTAGGCCGGGACAGGGTAAACTACGAGCAGTACTTC. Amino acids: CASSLGRDRVNYEQYF. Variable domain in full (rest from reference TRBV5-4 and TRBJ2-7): ETGVTQSPTHLIKTRGQQVTLRCSSQSGHNTVSWYQQALGQGPQFIFQYYREEENGRGNFPPRFSGLQFPNYSSELNVNALELDDSALYLCASSLGRDRVNYEQYFGPGTRLTVT.

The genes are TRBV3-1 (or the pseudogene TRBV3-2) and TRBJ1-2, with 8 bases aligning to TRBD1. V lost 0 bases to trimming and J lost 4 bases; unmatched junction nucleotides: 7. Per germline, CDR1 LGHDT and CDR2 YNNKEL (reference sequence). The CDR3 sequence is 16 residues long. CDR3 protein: CASSQDRRTGSYGYTF. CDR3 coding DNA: TGTGCCAGCAGCCAAGATAGAAGGACAGGGAGCTATGGCTACACCTTC.

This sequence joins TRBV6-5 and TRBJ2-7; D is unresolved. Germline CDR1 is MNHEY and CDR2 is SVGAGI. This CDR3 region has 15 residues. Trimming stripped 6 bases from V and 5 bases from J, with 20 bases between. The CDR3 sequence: CASSRVSQMANEQYF. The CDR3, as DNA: TGTGCCAGCAGCCGGGTCTCCCAAATGGCCAACGAGCAGTACTTC.

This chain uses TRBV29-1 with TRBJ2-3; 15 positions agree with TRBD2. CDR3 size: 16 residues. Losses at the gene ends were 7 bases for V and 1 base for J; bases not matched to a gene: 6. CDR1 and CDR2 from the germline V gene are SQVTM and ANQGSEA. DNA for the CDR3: TGCAGCGCGCTTGGACTAGCGGGGGGGCGCACAGATACGCAGTATTTT. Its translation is CSALGLAGGRTDTQYF.

The DNA for the CDR3 is TGCGCCAGCAGTGAGGAAGAGCTTCTTCACTTTTTAGCCAAAAACATTCAGTACTTC. Translation: CASSEEELLHFLAKNIQYF. J is TRBJ2-4 and V is TRBV10-1, with D unclear. V was trimmed by 2 bases and J by 0 bases, leaving 20 bases between them. Germline V lookup: CDR1 WNHNN, CDR2 SYGVQD (reference sequence). The CDR3 is made up of 19 amino acids.

The CDR3 is CASSPILAGGGYNEQFF. The CDR3 region has the DNA TGTGCCAGCAGCCCCATACTAGCGGGAGGAGGGTACAATGAGCAGTTCTTC. The V gene is TRBV7-9, the J gene TRBJ2-1; 12 bases agree with TRBD2. After removal of 5 bases from V and 4 bases from J, the junction contained 9 bases not matched to a gene. This CDR3 spans 17 amino acids. The germline gives CDR1 SEHNR, CDR2 FQNEAQ (reference sequence).

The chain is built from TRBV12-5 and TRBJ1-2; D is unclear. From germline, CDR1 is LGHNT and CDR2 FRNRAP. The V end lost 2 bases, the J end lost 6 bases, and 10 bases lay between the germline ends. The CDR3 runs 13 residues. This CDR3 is CASGLFEADGYTF. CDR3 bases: TGTGCTAGTGGTTTGTTTGAGGCGGATGGCTACACCTTC.